This TCR beta chain was documented in a study of T cells expressing NK-cell markers. Study overall: TCR beta repertoires came from sorted CD3+CD56+NKG2C+, CD3+CD56+NKG2C- and CD3+CD56-NKG2C+ T cells. Serological testing identified most of the eight sequenced donors as HCMV-seropositive and one as seronegative. Study results and caveats: In 5 or 6 donors, dominant NKG2C+ clonotypes were roughly 1.0-7.0% of CD8+ T cells.

Points on this clonotype: The antigen is unknown.

The CDR3 has 14 amino acids. TCRdb reprocessed the 5' RACE reads and reports one entry per CDR3 protein, with no DNA. Its table lists 130,000 to 150,000 distinct CDR3 sequences. The chain employs TRBV12-3 or TRBV12-4 and TRBJ2-1. This receptor was identified in a man between 18 and 29 years old in good health. The sample consisted of blood T cells: a sorted CD56 or NKG2C T cell subset, CD4+ or CD8+ T cells, or bulk PBMC T cells (not recorded which). The CDR3 protein is CASRGILAYNEQFF.